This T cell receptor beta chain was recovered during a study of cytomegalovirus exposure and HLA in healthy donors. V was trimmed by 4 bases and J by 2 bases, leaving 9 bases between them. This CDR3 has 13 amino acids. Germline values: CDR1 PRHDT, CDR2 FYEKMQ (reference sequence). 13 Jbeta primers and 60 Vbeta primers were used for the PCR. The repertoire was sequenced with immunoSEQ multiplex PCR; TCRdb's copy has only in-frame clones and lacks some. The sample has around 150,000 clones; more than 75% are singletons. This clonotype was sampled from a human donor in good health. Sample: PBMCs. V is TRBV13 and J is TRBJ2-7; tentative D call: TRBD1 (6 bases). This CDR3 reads CASSSGQTYEQYF. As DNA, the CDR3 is TGTGCCAGCAGCTCTGGACAGACCTACGAGCAGTACTTC.